The 24 T cell receptor beta chains in this list originate from one sample, sequenced in a study of beta chain features in type 1 diabetes. Sequenced material consisted of expressed TCRB transcripts (all of the isolated RNA was reverse transcribed). Profiled with immunoSEQ multiplex PCR; TCRdb holds only in-frame clones, not every one. The table shows roughly 240,000 clones, with less than 15% occurring only once. Sequenced input: naive CD4+ T cells from blood. These receptors were obtained from a woman aged 40 to 55 in good health.

This clone appeared many times. CDR3 DNA sequence: TGCGCCAGCAGCCAAGGTTTGCACAACGCAGGGTACGAGCAGTTCTTC. Encoded protein: CASSQGLHNAGYEQFF. The genes are TRBV4-1 and TRBJ2-1, with D tentatively TRBD1 (5 bases). Germline-derived CDR1 and CDR2 are MGHRA and YSYEKL. V lost 1 base and J 10 bases, leaving 20 bases between the germline ends. This CDR3 region has 16 residues.

This clone was counted only a few times. CDR3 nucleotides: TGTGCCAGCAGTTACCCAGCTAGCGGGGGCCGAGGGACCCAGTACTTC. It is translated as CASSYPASGGRGTQYF. J is TRBJ2-5 and V is TRBV6-5, with 10 bases that match TRBD2. With V trimmed by 2 bases and J by 7 bases, 10 bases remained unmatched. CDR3 size: 16 residues. From germline, CDR1 is MNHEY and CDR2 SVGAGI.

The chain uses TRBV4-1 and TRBJ1-1; D is ambiguous. Germline lookup yields CDR1 MGHRA and CDR2 YSYEKL. The CDR3 sequence is 13 residues long. V was cut by 4 bases and J by 5 bases, with 11 bases left in between. The CDR3 nucleotides are TGCGCCAGCAGCCCGTTATCGAGGACTGAAGCTTTCTTT. This translates into CASSPLSRTEAFF.

This clone has only a few counts. The chain carries TRBV5-1 and TRBJ2-1; 9 nucleotides line up with TRBD1. The germline gives CDR1 SGHRS, CDR2 YFSETQ. V gave up 4 bases and J gave up 5 bases; unmatched junction bases: 4. The CDR3 totals 14 residues. This chain's CDR3 is CASSPRTGDNEQFF. DNA for the CDR3: TGCGCCAGCAGCCCGCGGACAGGGGACAATGAGCAGTTCTTC.

The sample holds one count of this clone. The gene calls are TRBV6-5 and TRBJ2-1, with TRBD1 identical over 9 bases. Germline V gene data show CDR1 as MNHEY and CDR2 as SVGAGI. With V trimmed by 3 bases and J by 7 bases, 7 bases remained unmatched. The CDR3 is 15 amino acids. The CDR3 spells CASSYSGTGSNEQFF. The CDR3 bases are TGTGCCAGCAGTTATTCCGGGACAGGGTCAAATGAGCAGTTCTTC.

This clone was recorded many times. The chain links TRBV18 to TRBJ2-7, with D possibly being TRBD2 (5 bases). V was pared by 6 bases and J by 6 bases, with 9 bases between. This CDR3 region has 11 residues. Germline loops: CDR1 KGHSH, CDR2 LQKENI. The CDR3 region has the DNA TGTGCCAGCTCCCGGGAATCCGAGCAGTACTTC. Amino acids: CASSRESEQYF.

This clone came up a few times. This chain uses TRBV19 with TRBJ2-7; D is ambiguous. Germline CDR1 is LNHDA and CDR2 is SQIVND (reference sequence). The CDR3 length is 14 residues. V lost 1 base and J 0 bases, leaving 7 bases between the germline ends. The CDR3 protein is CASSIGASSYEQYF. Written as DNA, the CDR3 is TGTGCCAGTAGTATAGGGGCGAGCTCCTACGAGCAGTACTTC. The full variable domain, its missing parts supplied by reference TRBV19 and TRBJ2-7, is DGGITQSPKYLFRKEGQNVTLSCEQNLNHDAMYWYRQDPGQGLRLIYYSQIVNDFQKGDIAEGYSVSREKKESFPLTVTSAQKNPTAFYLCASSIGASSYEQYFGPGTRLTVT.

The CDR3 sequence: CSAPTGVYTF. The CDR3, as DNA: TGCAGTGCTCCTACAGGTGTCTACACCTTC. The chain links TRBV20-1 to TRBJ1-2; TRBD1 might be the D (5 bases). The CDR3 extends over 10 amino acids. V was cut by 5 bases and J by 10 bases, with 11 bases left in between. The V gene's germline CDR1 is DFQATT and CDR2 SNEGSKA (reference sequence).

This clone was seen a handful of times. The chain is built from TRBV6-1 and TRBJ1-5; no reliable D call. Trimming shortened V by 3 bases and J by 0 bases, and 6 bases separated the two germline ends. Germline assignment: CDR1 MNHNS and CDR2 SASEGT. The CDR3 loop spans 14 amino acids. The CDR3 DNA reads as TGTGCCAGCAGTGATGCAGATAGCAATCAGCCCCAGCATTTT. The encoded protein is CASSDADSNQPQHF.

CDR3 coding DNA: TGTGCCAGCAGCTTAGGTGGAGCAGGGGGCATCTATGGCTACACCTTC. Its translation: CASSLGGAGGIYGYTF. V and J are TRBV11-2 and TRBJ1-2; 8 nucleotides match TRBD1. The CDR3 runs 16 residues. The J segment lost 4 bases and the V segment lost 1 base, leaving 8 bases of the junction unmatched. Germline assignment: CDR1 SGHAT and CDR2 FQNNGV.

The rearrangement joins TRBV7-2 to TRBJ2-5; 10 nucleotides agree with TRBD2. The V segment lost 5 bases and the J segment 4 bases; nucleotides outside the gene matches: 7. Germline V CDR1 and CDR2: SGHTA, FQGNSA. The CDR3 has 15 residues. In nucleotides, the CDR3 is TGTGCCAGCAGCATTAGCGGGGGGCGGGGAGAGACCCAGTACTTC. Protein sequence: CASSISGGRGETQYF.

The chain employs TRBV12-5 and TRBJ1-1, with TRBD1 matching over 7 bases. CDR1 and CDR2 (germline): LGHNT, FRNRAP. The CDR3 has 16 amino acids. V lost 1 base to trimming and J lost 2 bases; unmatched junction nucleotides: 7. The CDR3 DNA sequence: TGTGCTAGTGGTTTGGACCCCTGGACAGGTAACACTGAAGCTTTCTTT. Translation: CASGLDPWTGNTEAFF.

The J gene is TRBJ2-7, the V gene TRBV29-1; D perhaps matches TRBD1 (5 bases). In germline, CDR1 is SQVTM, CDR2 ANQGSEA. The CDR3 is 11 residues long. V was cut by 6 bases and J by 3 bases, with 9 bases left in between. CDR3 amino acids: CSVRTIYEQYF. Written as DNA, the CDR3 is TGCAGCGTCCGGACAATCTACGAGCAGTACTTC.

This clone was observed a few times. The chain couples TRBV29-1 to TRBJ1-1; TRBD1 aligns across 7 bases. Germline values: CDR1 SQVTM, CDR2 ANQGSEA. V lost 7 bases and J lost 0; bases outside the gene matches: 2. This CDR3 contains 12 residues. DNA of the CDR3: TGCAGCGCCGACAGGGTGAACACTGAAGCTTTCTTT. Translating it yields CSADRVNTEAFF.

This chain uses TRBV9 with TRBJ2-1; tentatively, D is TRBD1 (5 bases). CDR3 length: 16 amino acids. V lost 0 bases and J 7 bases, leaving 17 bases between the germline ends. Looked up from germline, CDR1 is SGDLS and CDR2 is YYNGEE. CDR3 bases: TGTGCCAGCAGCGTAGGTCCGCGACAGAATGGGAATGAGCAGTTCTTC. Its protein product is CASSVGPRQNGNEQFF.

A few counts support this clone. The genes are TRBV2 and TRBJ1-1; TRBD1 matches at 10 bases. Trimming at V came to 7 bases and at J to 3 bases, leaving 5 bases not matched to a gene. Germline CDR1 and CDR2: SNHLY and FYNNEI. This CDR3 is 14 amino acids long. CDR3 in amino acids: CASIRDRGDTEAFF. In DNA form, the CDR3 reads TGTGCCAGCATACGGGACAGGGGTGACACTGAAGCTTTCTTT.

This clone has just a few counts. This sequence joins TRBV10-3 and TRBJ1-2, with a weak D call TRBD1 (6 bases). CDR1 and CDR2 from the germline V gene are ENHRY and SYGVKD. The CDR3 contains 14 residues. Between the trimmed V and J ends, which lost 8 bases and 7 bases, there was a span of 20 bases. The CDR3 nucleotides are TGTGCCATCCGGGGGGAACAGGGAAGAAGTGGCTACACCTTC. Its protein is CAIRGEQGRSGYTF.

V and J are TRBV2 and TRBJ2-1; 11 bases agree with TRBD1. Germline values: CDR1 SNHLY, CDR2 FYNNEI. The CDR3 loop spans 14 amino acids. V shed 8 bases, J shed 7 bases, and the junction held 7 bases outside the gene matches. The chain's CDR3 is CASQSGQGGNEQFF. The CDR3 DNA reads TGTGCCAGCCAGTCGGGACAGGGGGGTAATGAGCAGTTCTTC.

This clone was counted a few times. V usage is TRBV2 and J usage is TRBJ2-5; 13 nucleotides match TRBD2. The CDR3 covers 17 residues. Per the germline V gene, CDR1 is SNHLY and CDR2 is FYNNEI. V trimming: 7 bases; J trimming: 1 base; junction bases outside the gene matches: 9. CDR3: CASKQTSGGSLQETQYF. CDR3 nucleotide sequence: TGTGCCAGCAAGCAGACTAGCGGGGGGTCCCTCCAAGAGACCCAGTACTTC.

This chain uses TRBV12-5 with TRBJ2-1; D perhaps matches TRBD1 (5 bases). CDR1 LGHNT and CDR2 FRNRAP come from the germline V gene. Deletions cut 0 bases from V and 9 bases from J, with 9 bases between. The CDR3 is 13 amino acids. This CDR3 is CASGLVGVVEQFF. The CDR3 nucleotides read TGTGCTAGTGGTTTGGTAGGGGTGGTTGAGCAGTTCTTC.

This clone was seen a few times. The CDR3, as DNA: TGCGCCAGCAGCTTGGTACAGGGGAAAGGGTATGGCTACACCTTC. It codes for CASSLVQGKGYGYTF. This chain links TRBV5-1 with TRBJ1-2; TRBD1 aligns across 7 bases. CDR3 length: 15 amino acids. Germline values: CDR1 SGHRS, CDR2 YFSETQ. Losses at the gene ends were 0 bases for V and 5 bases for J; bases not matched to a gene: 7. The entire variable domain, with the rest obtained from reference TRBV5-1 and TRBJ1-2, is as follows: KAGVTQTPRYLIKTRGQQVTLSCSPISGHRSVSWYQQTPGQGLQFLFEYFSETQRNKGNFPGRFSGRQFSNSRSEMNVSTLELGDSALYLCASSLVQGKGYGYTFGSGTRLTVV.

This clone was observed a handful of times. The sample holds other DNA sequences that translate to the same CDR3. The chain employs TRBV7-2 and TRBJ1-1, with unresolved D. Trimming shortened V by 1 base and J by 1 base, and 4 bases separated the two germline ends. Germline values: CDR1 SGHTA, CDR2 FQGNSA. This CDR3 has 13 amino acids. The CDR3 loop is CASSLDRNTEAFF. CDR3 nucleotide sequence: TGTGCCAGCAGCTTAGACAGGAACACTGAAGCTTTCTTT. Looking up the rest from reference TRBV7-2 and TRBJ1-1 gives the full variable domain: GAGVSQSPSNKVTEKGKDVELRCDPISGHTALYWYRQSLGQGLEFLIYFQGNSAPDKSGLPSDRFSAERTGGSVSTLTIQRTQQEDSAVYLCASSLDRNTEAFFGQGTRLTVV.

CDR3 nucleotides: TGTGCCAGCAGCTTAGGTTCTTTGGGGCCCCAAGAGACCCAGTACTTC. Amino acid sequence: CASSLGSLGPQETQYF. The V and J genes are TRBV7-2 and TRBJ2-5; TRBD1 might be the D (5 bases). Trimming stripped 1 base from V and 1 base from J, with 13 bases between. The length of the CDR3 is 16 residues. Germline V lookup: CDR1 SGHTA, CDR2 FQGNSA.

This clone was detected a few times. This chain uses TRBV9 with TRBJ2-3, with 8 bases aligning to TRBD2. CDR1 and CDR2 (germline): SGDLS, YYNGEE. V lost 6 bases and J lost 1; bases outside the gene matches: 16. CDR3 length equals 18 residues. The CDR3 nucleotides read TGTGCCAGCAACCCTACCAGTGGCGGGGGGAGCGGCACAGATACGCAGTATTTT. Encoded protein: CASNPTSGGGSGTDTQYF.